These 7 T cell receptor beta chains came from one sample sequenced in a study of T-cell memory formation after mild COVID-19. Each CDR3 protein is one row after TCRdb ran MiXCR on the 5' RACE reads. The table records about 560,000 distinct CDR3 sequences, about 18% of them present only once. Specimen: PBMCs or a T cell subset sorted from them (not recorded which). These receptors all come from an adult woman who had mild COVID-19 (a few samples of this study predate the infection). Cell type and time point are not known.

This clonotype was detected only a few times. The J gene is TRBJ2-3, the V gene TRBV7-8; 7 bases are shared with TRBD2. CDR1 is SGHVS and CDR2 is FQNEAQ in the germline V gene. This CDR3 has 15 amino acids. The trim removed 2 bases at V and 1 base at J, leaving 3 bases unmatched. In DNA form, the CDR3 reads TGTGCCAGCAGCTTAAATCGGGGGGGCACAGATACGCAGTATTTT. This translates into CASSLNRGGTDTQYF.

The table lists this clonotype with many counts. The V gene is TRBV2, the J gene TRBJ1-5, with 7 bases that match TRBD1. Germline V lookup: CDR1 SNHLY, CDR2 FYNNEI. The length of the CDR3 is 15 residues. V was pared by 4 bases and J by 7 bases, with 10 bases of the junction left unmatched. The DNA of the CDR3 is TGTGCCAGCAGTGTAGACAGGGTAGTATACCAGCCCCAGCATTTT. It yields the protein CASSVDRVVYQPQHF.

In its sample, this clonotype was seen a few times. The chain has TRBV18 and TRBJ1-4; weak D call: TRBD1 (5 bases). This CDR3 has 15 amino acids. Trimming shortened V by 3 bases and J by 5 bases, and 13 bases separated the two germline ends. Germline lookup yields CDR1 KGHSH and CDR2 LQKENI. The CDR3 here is CASSPILGPNEKLFF. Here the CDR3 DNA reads TGTGCCAGCTCACCTATTTTGGGACCGAATGAAAAACTGTTTTTT.

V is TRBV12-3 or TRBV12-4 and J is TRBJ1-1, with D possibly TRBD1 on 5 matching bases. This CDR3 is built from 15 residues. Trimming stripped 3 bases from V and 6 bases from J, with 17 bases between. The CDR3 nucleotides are TGTGCCAGCAGTTTTCGCGGGCGGGGGAGGGCTGAAGCTTTCTTT. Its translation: CASSFRGRGRAEAFF.

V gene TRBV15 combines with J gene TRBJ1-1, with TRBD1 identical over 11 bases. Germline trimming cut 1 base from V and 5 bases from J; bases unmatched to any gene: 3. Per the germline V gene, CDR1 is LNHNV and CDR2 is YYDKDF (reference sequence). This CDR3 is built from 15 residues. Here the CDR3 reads CATSRVGTGGTEAFF. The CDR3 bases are TGTGCCACCAGCAGAGTTGGGACAGGGGGTACTGAAGCTTTCTTT. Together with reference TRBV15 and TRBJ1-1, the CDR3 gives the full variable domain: DAMVIQNPRYQVTQFGKPVTLSCSQTLNHNVMYWYQQKSSQAPKLLFHYYDKDFNNEADTPDNFQSRRPNTSFCFLDIRSPGLGDTAMYLCATSRVGTGGTEAFFGQGTRLTVV.

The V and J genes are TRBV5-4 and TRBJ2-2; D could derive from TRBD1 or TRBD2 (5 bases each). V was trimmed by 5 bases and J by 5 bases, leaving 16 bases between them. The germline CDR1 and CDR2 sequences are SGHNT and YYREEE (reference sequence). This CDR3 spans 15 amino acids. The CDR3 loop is CASSWDPLRTGELFF. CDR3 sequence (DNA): TGTGCCAGCAGTTGGGACCCGCTTCGGACCGGGGAGCTGTTTTTT.

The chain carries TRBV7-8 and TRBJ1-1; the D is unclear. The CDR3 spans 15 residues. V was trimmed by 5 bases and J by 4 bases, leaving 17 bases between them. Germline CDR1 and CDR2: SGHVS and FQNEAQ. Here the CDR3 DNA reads TGTGCCAGCAGCCCCCTGGGGTTGGGGATCACTGAAGCTTTCTTT. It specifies CASSPLGLGITEAFF.